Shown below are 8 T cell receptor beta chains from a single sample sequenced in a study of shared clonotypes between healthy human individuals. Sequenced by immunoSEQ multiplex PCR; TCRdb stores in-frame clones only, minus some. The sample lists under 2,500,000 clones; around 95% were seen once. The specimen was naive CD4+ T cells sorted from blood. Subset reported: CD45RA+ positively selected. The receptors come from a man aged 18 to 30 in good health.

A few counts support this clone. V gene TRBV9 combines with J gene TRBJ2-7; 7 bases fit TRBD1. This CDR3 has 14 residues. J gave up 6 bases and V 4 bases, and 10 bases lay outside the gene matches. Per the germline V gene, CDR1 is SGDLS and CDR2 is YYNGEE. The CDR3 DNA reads TGTGCCAGCAGCCTAGTCCGGGACAGCAGCGAGCAGTACTTC. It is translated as CASSLVRDSSEQYF.

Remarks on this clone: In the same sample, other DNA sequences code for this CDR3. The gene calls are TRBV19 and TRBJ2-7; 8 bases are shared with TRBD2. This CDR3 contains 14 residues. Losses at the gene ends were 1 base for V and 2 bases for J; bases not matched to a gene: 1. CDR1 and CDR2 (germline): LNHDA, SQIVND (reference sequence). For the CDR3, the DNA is TGTGCCAGTAGTATAGCGGGAGGGCCCTACGAGCAGTACTTC. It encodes CASSIAGGPYEQYF. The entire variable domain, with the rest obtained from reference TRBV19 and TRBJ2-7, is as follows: DGGITQSPKYLFRKEGQNVTLSCEQNLNHDAMYWYRQDPGQGLRLIYYSQIVNDFQKGDIAEGYSVSREKKESFPLTVTSAQKNPTAFYLCASSIAGGPYEQYFGPGTRLTVT.

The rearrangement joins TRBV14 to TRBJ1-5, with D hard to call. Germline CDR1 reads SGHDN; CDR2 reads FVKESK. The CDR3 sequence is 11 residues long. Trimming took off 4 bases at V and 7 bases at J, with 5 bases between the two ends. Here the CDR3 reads CASSLTQPQHF. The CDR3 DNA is TGTGCCAGCAGCCTAACACAGCCCCAGCATTTT.

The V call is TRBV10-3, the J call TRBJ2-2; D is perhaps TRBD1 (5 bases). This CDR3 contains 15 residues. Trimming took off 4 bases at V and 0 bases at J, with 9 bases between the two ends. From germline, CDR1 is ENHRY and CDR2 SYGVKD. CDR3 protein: CAISGEGANTGELFF. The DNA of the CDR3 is TGTGCCATCAGTGGAGAAGGGGCGAACACCGGGGAGCTGTTTTTT.

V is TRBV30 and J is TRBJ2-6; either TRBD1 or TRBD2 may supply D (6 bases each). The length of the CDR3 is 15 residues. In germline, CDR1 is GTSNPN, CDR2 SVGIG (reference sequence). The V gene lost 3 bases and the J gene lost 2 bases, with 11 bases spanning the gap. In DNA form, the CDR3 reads TGTGCCTGGAGAGAGAGGGGGGCTGGGGCCAACGTCCTGACTTTC. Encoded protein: CAWRERGAGANVLTF.

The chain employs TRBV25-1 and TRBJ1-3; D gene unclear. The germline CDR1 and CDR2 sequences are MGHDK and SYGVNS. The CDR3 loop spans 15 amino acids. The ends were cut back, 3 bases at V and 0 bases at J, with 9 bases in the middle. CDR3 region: CASSDFGYSGNTIYF. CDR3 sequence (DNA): TGTGCCAGCAGTGATTTTGGGTACTCTGGAAACACCATATATTTT.

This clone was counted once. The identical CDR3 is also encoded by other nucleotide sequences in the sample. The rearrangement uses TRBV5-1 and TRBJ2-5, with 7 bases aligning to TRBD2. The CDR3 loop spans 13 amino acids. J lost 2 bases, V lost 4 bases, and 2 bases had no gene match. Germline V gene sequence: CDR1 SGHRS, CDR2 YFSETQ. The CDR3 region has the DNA TGCGCCAGCAGCCTGGGGGGGCAAGAGACCCAGTACTTC. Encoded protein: CASSLGGQETQYF. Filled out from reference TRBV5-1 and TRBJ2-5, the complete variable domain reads KAGVTQTPRYLIKTRGQQVTLSCSPISGHRSVSWYQQTPGQGLQFLFEYFSETQRNKGNFPGRFSGRQFSNSRSEMNVSTLELGDSALYLCASSLGGQETQYFGPGTRLLVL.

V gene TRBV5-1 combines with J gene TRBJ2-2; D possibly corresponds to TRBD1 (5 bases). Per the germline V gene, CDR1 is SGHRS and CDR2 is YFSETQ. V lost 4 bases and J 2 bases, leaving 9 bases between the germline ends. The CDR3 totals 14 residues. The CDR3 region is CASSADKNTGELFF. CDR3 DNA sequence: TGCGCCAGCAGCGCGGACAAAAACACCGGGGAGCTGTTTTTT.